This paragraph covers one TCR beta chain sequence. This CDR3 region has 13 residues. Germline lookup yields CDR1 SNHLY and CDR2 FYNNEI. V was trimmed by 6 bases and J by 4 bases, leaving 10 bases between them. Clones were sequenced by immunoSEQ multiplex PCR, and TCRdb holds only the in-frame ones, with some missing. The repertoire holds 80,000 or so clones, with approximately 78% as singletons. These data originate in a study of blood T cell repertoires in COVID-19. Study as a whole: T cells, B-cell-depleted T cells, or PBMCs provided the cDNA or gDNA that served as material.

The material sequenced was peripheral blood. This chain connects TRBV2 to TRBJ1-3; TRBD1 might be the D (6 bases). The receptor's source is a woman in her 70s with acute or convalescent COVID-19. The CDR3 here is CASSRDTGNTIYF. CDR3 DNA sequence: TGTGCCAGCAGCCGGGACACGGGAAACACCATATATTTT.